Each of the 17 T cell receptor beta chains below was sequenced from the same sample in a study of cytotoxic CD8 clonotypes in ibrutinib-treated CLL. Libraries were prepared by immunoSEQ multiplex PCR; TCRdb keeps only in-frame clonotypes and omits some of them. Of 14,000 to 15,000 clones in the sample, roughly 68% were seen once. Sample: PBMCs, taken before ibrutinib treatment. The receptors shown here come from a human donor with chronic lymphocytic leukemia.

The genes are TRBV7-2 and TRBJ1-6; D is undetermined. The CDR3 is made up of 15 amino acids. CDR1 and CDR2 (germline): SGHTA, FQGNSA. V shed 1 base and J shed 8 bases, with 12 bases lying between them. CDR3 protein: CASSLVGRGDSPLHF. The CDR3, as DNA: TGTGCCAGCAGCTTAGTCGGTCGCGGTGATTCACCCCTCCACTTT.

The rearrangement links TRBV5-6 to TRBJ1-2; TRBD1 is a possible D gene (5 bases). The CDR3 extends over 15 amino acids. V gave up 6 bases and J gave up 0 bases, with 15 bases separating them. Germline V gene sequence: CDR1 SGHDT, CDR2 YYEEEE. The CDR3: CASTQAGGTNYGYTF. The CDR3 DNA reads TGTGCCAGCACTCAAGCTGGGGGGACTAACTATGGCTACACCTTC.

The CDR3 protein is CASSPVAIGNEQFF. In DNA, the CDR3 is TGCGCCAGCAGCCCGGTAGCTATTGGGAATGAGCAGTTCTTC. The genes are TRBV5-1 and TRBJ2-1; D ambiguous. This CDR3 has 14 amino acids. The V end was cut by 4 bases, the J end by 7 bases, with 15 bases between. Germline CDR1 is SGHRS and CDR2 is YFSETQ.

This clone was counted between two and nine times. This chain joins TRBV5-1 and TRBJ1-6, with D perhaps matching TRBD1 (6 bases). V lost 3 bases to trimming and J lost 6 bases, with 10 bases between them. Germline V gives CDR1 SGHRS, CDR2 YFSETQ. The length of the CDR3 is 14 residues. The CDR3 is CASSSFRGNSPLHF. The CDR3 DNA reads TGCGCCAGCAGCTCCTTCAGGGGTAATTCACCCCTCCACTTT.

CDR3 protein: CASSYSNGASYEQYV. CDR3 coding DNA: TGTGCCAGCAGTTACTCGAATGGGGCCTCCTACGAGCAGTACGTC. J is TRBJ2-7 and V is TRBV6-7, with D possibly matching TRBD1 (5 bases). TRBV6-7 is labeled an ORF, and its function is uncertain. V dropped 0 bases and J dropped 0 bases, with 9 bases sitting between them. The CDR3 runs to 15 residues.

This chain connects TRBV2 to TRBJ2-5; 7 bases line up with TRBD2. This CDR3 region has 16 residues. Germline loops: CDR1 SNHLY, CDR2 FYNNEI. Trimming at V came to 3 bases and at J to 4 bases, leaving 11 bases not matched to a gene. CDR3 sequence: CASSEAPALAGETQYF. Written as DNA, the CDR3 is TGTGCCAGCAGTGAGGCCCCCGCGTTAGCGGGAGAGACCCAGTACTTC. Looking up the rest from reference TRBV2 and TRBJ2-5 gives the full variable domain: EPEVTQTPSHQVTQMGQEVILRCVPISNHLYFYWYRQILGQKVEFLVSFYNNEISEKSEIFDDQFSVERPDGSNFTLKIRSTKLEDSAMYFCASSEAPALAGETQYFGPGTRLLVL.

The CDR3 loop is CASSLAWEWGETQYF. As DNA, the CDR3 is TGTGCCAGTAGTCTCGCGTGGGAGTGGGGGGAGACCCAGTACTTC. This rearrangement joins TRBV19 to TRBJ2-5, with D perhaps assigned TRBD1 or TRBD2 (5 bases each). The CDR3 is 15 amino acids. Trimming removed 5 bases from V and 5 bases from J, with 18 bases in between. Germline V gives CDR1 LNHDA, CDR2 SQIVND (reference sequence).

This clone occurred a few times. The J gene is TRBJ1-5, the V gene TRBV2, with D possibly TRBD1 on 6 matching bases. CDR3 size: 15 residues. The V end was cut by 3 bases, the J end by 6 bases, with 15 bases between. Germline assignment: CDR1 SNHLY and CDR2 FYNNEI. In nucleotides, the CDR3 is TGTGCCAGCAGTGACGCCAGGGGCTGGAGTCAGCCCCAGCATTTT. This codes for CASSDARGWSQPQHF.

The chain couples TRBV15 to TRBJ1-5; a weak D match, TRBD1 (6 bases). Trimming pared 5 bases from V and 4 bases from J, leaving 12 bases between. Per germline, CDR1 LNHNV and CDR2 YYDKDF (reference sequence). The length of the CDR3 is 14 residues. CDR3 in amino acids: CATSAGQLNQPQHF. The DNA of the CDR3 is TGTGCCACCAGCGCCGGACAGCTGAATCAGCCCCAGCATTTT.

The chain employs TRBV6-5 and TRBJ1-4, with 8 bases fitting TRBD1. Germline V gene data show CDR1 as MNHEY and CDR2 as SVGAGI. The CDR3 is made up of 13 amino acids. The V and J ends lost 5 bases and 8 bases, in that order; junction bases with no gene match: 4. The CDR3 DNA reads as TGTGCCAGCAGTGCGGACAGGGAGGAAAAACTGTTTTTT. Protein: CASSADREEKLFF.

This clone was counted once. The rearrangement uses TRBV9 and TRBJ2-3, with TRBD2 matching over 10 bases. This CDR3 comprises 16 residues. Trimming cost V 0 bases and J 7 bases; bases outside gene matches: 8. Germline CDR1 is SGDLS and CDR2 is YYNGEE. This CDR3 reads CASSVEASGSFYTQYF. The DNA for the CDR3 is TGTGCCAGCAGCGTAGAAGCTAGCGGGAGTTTTTATACGCAGTATTTT.

The chain employs TRBV29-1 and TRBJ2-4, with D possibly called TRBD1 or TRBD2 (7 bases each). The CDR3 loop spans 12 amino acids. The germline CDR1 and CDR2 sequences are SQVTM and ANQGSEA. Trimming left V 6 bases short and J 10 bases short, with 16 bases between. CDR3 protein: CSVDGQGGIQYF. The CDR3 nucleotides read TGCAGCGTGGACGGGCAGGGGGGGATTCAGTACTTC.

Only one count was recorded for this clone. V gene TRBV5-1 combines with J gene TRBJ1-1; 9 bases fit TRBD1. J was trimmed by 5 bases and V by 5 bases; bases with no gene match: 10. The CDR3 covers 15 residues. Germline V gene lookup returns CDR1 SGHRS and CDR2 YFSETQ. This CDR3 reads CASRLLGQGGTEAFF. The CDR3 DNA is TGCGCCAGCAGACTGTTGGGACAGGGTGGAACTGAAGCTTTCTTT.

The chain is built from TRBV19 and TRBJ1-1, with D hard to call. The germline gives CDR1 LNHDA, CDR2 SQIVND (reference sequence). CDR3 length equals 15 residues. The V gene lost 3 bases and the J gene lost 9 bases, with 20 bases spanning the gap. For the CDR3, the DNA is TGTGCCAGTAGTATCACCCCCCATCAATTTGGACAAGCTTTCTTT. This codes for CASSITPHQFGQAFF.

The V gene is TRBV7-2, the J gene TRBJ2-7; D is uncertain. This CDR3 comprises 12 residues. Germline V gene lookup returns CDR1 SGHTA and CDR2 FQGNSA. V was trimmed by 5 bases and J by 3 bases, leaving 8 bases between them. The CDR3, as DNA: TGTGCCAGCAGCATTGCCCACTACGAGCAGTACTTC. Translated: CASSIAHYEQYF.

There are a few counts of this clone. The J gene is TRBJ2-2, the V gene TRBV5-1; 8 bases agree with TRBD1. CDR1 is SGHRS, CDR2 YFSETQ, per germline. Trimming at V came to 2 bases and at J to 4 bases, leaving 4 bases not matched to a gene. The CDR3 is 15 residues long. This chain's CDR3 is CASSLQGVGTGELFF. The CDR3 DNA follows: TGCGCCAGCAGCTTACAGGGGGTAGGCACCGGGGAGCTGTTTTTT.

This clone showed up just a few times. The V gene is TRBV5-4, the J gene TRBJ2-1; perhaps TRBD2 as D (5 bases). This CDR3 is built from 14 residues. The V gene lost 0 bases and the J gene lost 4 bases, with 8 bases spanning the gap. Germline V CDR1 and CDR2: SGHNT, YYREEE (reference sequence). CDR3 nucleotides: TGTGCCAGCAGCTTGGCGGGAAGTTACAATGAGCAGTTCTTC. Protein: CASSLAGSYNEQFF.